This passage covers 23 T cell receptor beta chains from one sample sequenced in a study of T-cell reconstitution after alpha-beta-depleted transplantation in children. Molecular barcoding with unique molecular identifiers was used for the TCRbeta library. TCRdb re-called the PCR reads with MiXCR, one entry per CDR3 protein. The table has 900,000 or so distinct CDR3 sequences, about 16% seen once; the top ten hold 5%. The sample in question was PBMCs, mostly from graft donor cells, obtained 360 days after TCRalphabeta/CD19-depleted stem cell transplant. All receptors come from a male patient under 18 who had a stem cell transplant for acute lymphoblastic leukemia, so the T cells may come from the graft donor.

This chain connects TRBV12-3 or TRBV12-4 to TRBJ2-2; D is unclear. CDR3 length equals 14 residues. V was clipped by 5 bases and J by 8 bases, with 15 bases between them. The CDR3 DNA is TGTGCCAGCAGTCGACGTACCCCCTCAGGGGAGCTGTTTTTT. Its translation is CASSRRTPSGELFF.

The chain uses TRBV25-1 and TRBJ2-7, with D perhaps TRBD2 (5 bases). This CDR3 comprises 16 residues. V was shortened by 1 base and J by 3 bases, with 16 bases between the two germline ends. Germline lookup yields CDR1 MGHDK and CDR2 SYGVNS. CDR3 sequence: CASSELDGSGLYEQYF. CDR3 nucleotides: TGTGCCAGCAGTGAATTAGATGGGAGTGGCCTCTACGAGCAGTACTTC.

The sample holds a few counts of this clonotype. The V gene is TRBV24-1, the J gene TRBJ2-2; 8 positions match TRBD1. Trimming removed 1 base from V and 6 bases from J; junction bases left unmatched: 21. Per germline, CDR1 KGHDR and CDR2 SFDVKD. The CDR3 runs to 21 residues. The CDR3 loop reads CATSDFGTGFKQGVFPGELFF. In DNA form, the CDR3 reads TGTGCCACCAGTGATTTCGGGACAGGTTTCAAGCAAGGAGTATTTCCCGGGGAGCTGTTTTTT.

This clonotype was detected only a few times. The V gene is TRBV7-8, the J gene TRBJ2-7; tentative D call: TRBD2 (6 bases). Germline V CDR1 and CDR2: SGHVS, FQNEAQ. The CDR3 covers 13 residues. The V end was cut by 0 bases, the J end by 12 bases, with 15 bases between. This CDR3 reads CASSLAGGTSWYF. DNA for the CDR3: TGTGCCAGCAGCTTAGCGGGGGGTACTAGTTGGTACTTC.

Ten or more counts support this clonotype. The chain recombines TRBV4-2 with TRBJ2-3, with a tentative D call TRBD1 (6 bases). CDR1 and CDR2 from the germline V gene are LGHNA and YNFKEQ. V gave up 3 bases and J gave up 5 bases, with 21 bases separating them. The CDR3 is 17 residues long. The CDR3 DNA sequence: TGTGCCAGCAGCCATCCCCCCCCCGGGACACACTTAGATACGCAGTATTTT. Residues: CASSHPPPGTHLDTQYF.

The rearrangement joins TRBV7-3 to TRBJ2-1; 8 bases fit TRBD2. Germline CDR1 reads SGHTA; CDR2 reads FQGTGA. V was pared by 1 base and J by 13 bases, with 9 bases of the junction left unmatched. This CDR3 comprises 14 residues. The CDR3 region has the DNA TGTGCCAGCAGCTTAAGGGTCCGGGAGGGCCTTCAGTTCTTC. It translates to CASSLRVREGLQFF.

This clonotype occurred a few times. The chain carries TRBV7-2 and TRBJ2-2; D uncertain. V dropped 5 bases and J dropped 7 bases, with 11 bases sitting between them. There are 13 residues in the CDR3. From germline, CDR1 is SGHTA and CDR2 FQGNSA. The DNA of the CDR3 is TGTGCCAGCAGCGCCCCGGCCGTCGGGGAGCTGTTTTTT. Protein product: CASSAPAVGELFF.

There are many counts of this clonotype. The V and J genes are TRBV10-3 and TRBJ2-1, with 12 positions matching TRBD2. Germline V gene lookup returns CDR1 ENHRY and CDR2 SYGVKD. V lost 4 bases, J lost 2 bases, and 3 bases stayed unmatched. The CDR3 is 16 amino acids. The CDR3 reads CAISARTSGTYNEQFF. The CDR3 region has the DNA TGTGCCATCAGTGCCCGGACTAGCGGGACCTACAATGAGCAGTTCTTC.

The chain uses TRBV5-1 and TRBJ2-5; 12 bases are a match to TRBD2. There are 16 residues in the CDR3. Trimming cost V 3 bases and J 5 bases; bases outside gene matches: 8. Germline loops: CDR1 SGHRS, CDR2 YFSETQ. The CDR3 sequence: CASSSTSGRTAETQYF. The CDR3 region has the DNA TGCGCCAGCAGCTCCACTAGCGGGAGGACCGCGGAGACCCAGTACTTC.

This clonotype has a count of ten or more. This chain links TRBV9 with TRBJ2-5; no firm D call. V was cut by 0 bases and J by 4 bases, with 4 bases left in between. The germline gives CDR1 SGDLS, CDR2 YYNGEE. The CDR3 runs 12 residues. CDR3 nucleotide sequence: TGTGCCAGCAGCGTAGCGGGAGAGACCCAGTACTTC. Protein sequence: CASSVAGETQYF.

This clonotype was recorded a few times. The chain recombines TRBV5-5 with TRBJ1-5; tentative D call: TRBD1 (5 bases). CDR3 size: 17 residues. Per the germline V gene, CDR1 is SGHKS and CDR2 is YYEKEE (reference sequence). V lost 3 bases, J lost 5 bases, and 21 bases lay in between. In nucleotides, the CDR3 is TGTGCCAGCAGCTCGGGGACGATCCCTGGGAGTTATCAGCCCCAGCATTTT. This translates into CASSSGTIPGSYQPQHF.

The chain carries TRBV29-1 and TRBJ2-3; a weak D match, TRBD1 (5 bases). This CDR3 contains 11 residues. Germline V gene data show CDR1 as SQVTM and CDR2 as ANQGSEA. V was trimmed by 3 bases and J by 8 bases, leaving 9 bases between them. The CDR3 nucleotides read TGCAGCGTTGATAGGGGCCGTACGCAGTATTTT. It is translated as CSVDRGRTQYF.

This clonotype was recorded a few times. The J gene is TRBJ1-3, the V gene TRBV6-5; TRBD1 agrees at 7 bases. Germline V CDR1 and CDR2: MNHEY, SVGAGI. Trimming took 2 bases from V and 7 from J; bases not matched to a gene: 5. This CDR3 spans 14 amino acids. The chain's CDR3 is CASSYDRERNTIYF. The CDR3 DNA reads as TGTGCCAGCAGTTACGACAGGGAGAGGAACACCATATATTTT.

The table lists this clonotype with a few counts. The rearrangement uses TRBV9 and TRBJ2-2; D could derive from TRBD1 or TRBD2 (5 bases each). The CDR3 runs 14 residues. Trimming left V 2 bases short and J 6 bases short, with 11 bases between. In germline, CDR1 is SGDLS, CDR2 YYNGEE. CDR3 protein: CASSVLGDAGELFF. The DNA for the CDR3 is TGTGCCAGCAGCGTTTTGGGGGATGCCGGGGAGCTGTTTTTT.

This clonotype was counted a single time. The rearrangement uses TRBV2 and TRBJ2-7; D perhaps matches TRBD1 (6 bases). The length of the CDR3 is 15 residues. V lost 0 bases and J lost 2, with 11 bases in between. Germline V gives CDR1 SNHLY, CDR2 FYNNEI. This chain's CDR3 is CASSEASRGTYEQYF. In DNA, the CDR3 is TGTGCCAGCAGTGAAGCTTCCAGGGGAACCTACGAGCAGTACTTC.

The rearrangement links TRBV20-1 to TRBJ2-6, with D unresolved. The germline CDR1 and CDR2 sequences are DFQATT and SNEGSKA (reference sequence). The CDR3 runs 15 residues. The V end was cut by 3 bases, the J end by 0 bases, with 9 bases between. The chain's CDR3 is CSASMGNSGANVLTF. The CDR3 bases are TGCAGTGCTAGTATGGGGAACTCTGGGGCCAACGTCCTGACTTTC.

The CDR3 here is CASSFGSWYRDDTQYF. The CDR3 DNA follows: TGTGCCAGCAGCTTCGGCTCCTGGTACAGGGATGATACGCAGTATTTT. The chain links TRBV7-2 to TRBJ2-3; tentatively, D is TRBD1 (6 bases). Trimming cost V 3 bases and J 6 bases, with 19 bases left between them. Germline V gives CDR1 SGHTA, CDR2 FQGNSA. The CDR3 has 16 residues.

This clonotype has just a few counts. The chain couples TRBV27 to TRBJ1-1, with D unresolved. The germline CDR1 and CDR2 sequences are MNHEY and SMNVEV (reference sequence). This CDR3 region has 14 residues. V was cut by 9 bases and J by 6 bases, with 20 bases left in between. This CDR3 is CASSQEGIGPEAFF. As DNA, the CDR3 is TGTGCCAGTAGCCAGGAGGGCATTGGGCCTGAAGCTTTCTTT.

This clonotype was counted between two and nine times. The J gene is TRBJ2-1, the V gene TRBV20-1; TRBD2 might be the D (6 bases). This CDR3 contains 14 residues. With 2 bases removed from V and 8 bases from J, the gap between germline ends came to 16 bases. CDR1 and CDR2 (germline): DFQATT, SNEGSKA (reference sequence). CDR3: CSARLSLPGDEQFF. The CDR3 region has the DNA TGCAGTGCTAGACTTTCCCTGCCGGGGGATGAGCAGTTCTTC.

This sequence joins TRBV24-1 and TRBJ2-5; 8 bases match TRBD2. V was clipped by 3 bases and J by 4 bases; unmatched bases: 6. The CDR3 totals 15 residues. In germline, CDR1 is KGHDR, CDR2 SFDVKD. The DNA of the CDR3 is TGTGCCACCAGTGATCCATCGGGAGGGTTAGAGACCCAGTACTTC. Translation gives CATSDPSGGLETQYF.

The chain links TRBV12-3 or TRBV12-4 to TRBJ2-3, with 10 bases aligning to TRBD2. This CDR3 spans 17 amino acids. Trimming at V came to 6 bases and at J to 3 bases, leaving 12 bases not matched to a gene. The CDR3 nucleotides are TGTGCCAGCAGCCAGACGCCGGGACTAGCGAAGACAGATACGCAGTATTTT. Amino acid sequence: CASSQTPGLAKTDTQYF.

This clonotype was counted many times. V gene TRBV7-8 combines with J gene TRBJ2-2; D is uncertain. The V end was cut by 3 bases, the J end by 5 bases, with 4 bases between. The CDR3 length is 12 residues. The germline V gene encodes CDR1 SGHVS and CDR2 FQNEAQ. The CDR3 nucleotides are TGTGCCAGCAGCTTCCAGACCGGGGAGCTGTTTTTT. Its protein is CASSFQTGELFF.

This clonotype has at least ten counts. The chain has TRBV6-5 and TRBJ1-1; D is ambiguous. Germline loops: CDR1 MNHEY, CDR2 SVGAGI. Trimming took 6 bases from V and 3 from J, leaving 11 bases between them. The CDR3 loop spans 13 amino acids. CDR3 DNA sequence: TGTGCCAGCAGCTTTCTATGGGACACTGAAGCTTTCTTT. This sequence encodes CASSFLWDTEAFF.